The 27 T cell receptor beta chains reported below all come from one sample, sequenced in a study of blood T cell repertoires in COVID-19. Repertoires were generated with immunoSEQ multiplex PCR, while TCRdb's copy carries only in-frame clones and drops some. The table lists tens of thousands of clones, more than 70% of them singletons. Sample: peripheral blood. The receptors originated from a middle-aged man with acute or convalescent COVID-19.

The rearrangement joins TRBV11-3 to TRBJ1-2, with 9 nucleotides matching TRBD1. This CDR3 has 13 amino acids. CDR1 SGHNT and CDR2 YENEEA come from the germline V gene. The V segment lost 5 bases and the J segment 5 bases; nucleotides outside the gene matches: 3. Here the CDR3 reads CASSQGQGYGYTF. DNA of the CDR3: TGTGCCAGCAGCCAAGGACAGGGGTATGGCTACACCTTC.

About this clone: The same CDR3 can be traced to other DNA sequences in this sample. The chain carries TRBV28 and TRBJ1-1, with D unclear. The CDR3 length is 13 residues. The V end was cut by 5 bases, the J end by 0 bases, with 7 bases between. Germline CDR1 reads MDHEN; CDR2 reads SYDVKM. CDR3 sequence: CASSSGLNTEAFF. DNA of the CDR3: TGTGCCAGCAGTAGCGGATTGAACACTGAAGCTTTCTTT.

The V gene is TRBV9, the J gene TRBJ2-7; D is uncertain. The CDR3 is made up of 16 amino acids. The germline CDR1 and CDR2 sequences are SGDLS and YYNGEE. V was trimmed by 0 bases and J by 3 bases, leaving 16 bases between them. The CDR3 DNA reads TGTGCCAGCAGCGTAGCTGGAACACCACAGTACTACGAGCAGTACTTC. Translation: CASSVAGTPQYYEQYF.

The chain joins TRBV27 to TRBJ1-2; D is perhaps TRBD1 (5 bases). The germline gives CDR1 MNHEY, CDR2 SMNVEV (reference sequence). The CDR3 has 13 amino acids. The V end lost 5 bases, the J end lost 4 bases, and 11 bases lay between the germline ends. CDR3 region: CASSLDGGYGYTF. The CDR3 nucleotides read TGTGCCAGCAGTCTAGACGGGGGCTATGGCTACACCTTC.

J is TRBJ2-1 and V is TRBV20-1; 13 nucleotides align to TRBD2. The CDR3 totals 16 residues. Germline lookup yields CDR1 DFQATT and CDR2 SNEGSKA (reference sequence). The ends lost 3 bases at V and 4 bases at J; junction bases unmatched: 6. CDR3 in DNA: TGCAGTGCTAGTGCCCCGGGACTAGCGGGGTACAATGAGCAGTTCTTC. It specifies CSASAPGLAGYNEQFF.

The chain carries TRBV14 and TRBJ1-6; 7 bases are a match to TRBD1. CDR1 and CDR2 from the germline V gene are SGHDN and FVKESK. J was trimmed by 7 bases and V by 3 bases; bases with no gene match: 9. This CDR3 has 16 residues. This CDR3 reads CASSQMSGTANSPLHF. The DNA for the CDR3 is TGTGCCAGCAGCCAGATGAGTGGGACAGCGAATTCACCCCTCCACTTT.

This clone was seen more than once but under ten times. This sequence joins TRBV19 and TRBJ2-7; 9 nucleotides match TRBD1. The CDR3 contains 15 residues. Germline values: CDR1 LNHDA, CDR2 SQIVND (reference sequence). With 7 bases clipped from V and 4 bases from J, the junction kept 11 bases outside the gene matches. The CDR3 nucleotides read TGTGCCAGTAAGGCGTCGGGACAGGGCAAATACGAGCAGTACTTC. As protein: CASKASGQGKYEQYF.

The chain joins TRBV29-1 to TRBJ2-1; possibly TRBD1 for D (6 bases). This CDR3 has 13 residues. Trimming removed 8 bases from V and 8 bases from J, with 19 bases in between. From germline, CDR1 is SQVTM and CDR2 ANQGSEA. CDR3 sequence reads: CSTRPRGSDEQFF. DNA for the CDR3: TGCAGCACCCGCCCCAGGGGTAGCGATGAGCAGTTCTTC.

The chain recombines TRBV7-6 with TRBJ2-1; 9 nucleotides agree with TRBD2. The germline gives CDR1 SGHVS, CDR2 FNYEAQ. This CDR3 contains 15 residues. V was clipped by 5 bases and J by 8 bases; unmatched bases: 10. This CDR3 is CASSAVAGVPHEQFF. CDR3 nucleotide sequence: TGTGCCAGCAGCGCGGTAGCGGGAGTTCCCCATGAGCAGTTCTTC. Supplemented by reference TRBV7-6 and TRBJ2-1, the full variable domain reads GAGVSQSPRYKVTKRGQDVALRCDPISGHVSLYWYRQALGQGPEFLTYFNYEAQQDKSGLPNDRFSAERPEGSISTLTIQRTEQRDSAMYRCASSAVAGVPHEQFFGPGTRLTVL.

This clone is categorized as medium-sized (0.01 to 0.1%). The chain couples TRBV9 to TRBJ2-5; D remains ambiguous. There are 15 residues in the CDR3. The V end lost 0 bases, the J end lost 0 bases, and 9 bases lay between the germline ends. CDR1 and CDR2 from the germline V gene are SGDLS and YYNGEE. CDR3 DNA sequence: TGTGCCAGCAGCGTAGTTGAGAGCTACCAAGAGACCCAGTACTTC. Encoded protein: CASSVVESYQETQYF.

The chain carries TRBV28 and TRBJ2-7, with a tentative D call TRBD1 (5 bases). This CDR3 has 14 residues. The germline V gene has CDR1 MDHEN and CDR2 SYDVKM. Between the trimmed V and J ends, which lost 3 bases and 2 bases, there was a span of 11 bases. The CDR3 here is CASSFRGITYEQYF. DNA of the CDR3: TGTGCCAGCAGTTTTAGGGGCATAACCTACGAGCAGTACTTC.

This clone was counted between two and nine times. The chain has TRBV27 and TRBJ2-7; no definite D call. There are 14 residues in the CDR3. Trimming shortened V by 0 bases and J by 0 bases, and 6 bases separated the two germline ends. CDR1 and CDR2 (germline): MNHEY, SMNVEV (reference sequence). The CDR3 is CASSLSQNSYEQYF. The CDR3 region has the DNA TGTGCCAGCAGTTTATCACAGAACTCCTACGAGCAGTACTTC.

V is TRBV7-8 and J is TRBJ1-3; 11 bases align to TRBD1. V was pared by 7 bases and J by 9 bases, with 11 bases of the junction left unmatched. Germline values: CDR1 SGHVS, CDR2 FQNEAQ. This CDR3 region has 15 residues. This CDR3 reads CASTNRDRGFGTIYF. The CDR3 DNA reads as TGTGCCAGCACCAACCGGGACAGGGGGTTCGGCACCATATATTTT.

The V and J genes are TRBV29-1 and TRBJ1-4; unclear D gene. V lost 4 bases and J lost 1, with 7 bases in between. The germline gives CDR1 SQVTM, CDR2 ANQGSEA. This CDR3 contains 13 residues. CDR3 sequence: CSVGRETNEKLFF. The CDR3 coding sequence is TGCAGCGTTGGGAGGGAAACTAATGAAAAACTGTTTTTT.

The rearrangement uses TRBV6-6 and TRBJ2-3, with D perhaps matching TRBD2 (5 bases). Trimming removed 4 bases from V and 2 bases from J, with 10 bases in between. CDR1 and CDR2 (germline): MNHNY, SVGAGI (reference sequence). The length of the CDR3 is 14 residues. The chain's CDR3 is CASSSTTTTDTQYF. CDR3 DNA sequence: TGTGCCAGCAGTTCGACTACTACCACAGATACGCAGTATTTT.

The J gene is TRBJ1-3, the V gene TRBV9; maybe TRBD1 (5 bases). This CDR3 is built from 16 residues. Germline V lookup: CDR1 SGDLS, CDR2 YYNGEE. The ends were cut back, 4 bases at V and 4 bases at J, with 18 bases in the middle. The CDR3 protein is CASSPLGGIPGNTIYF. CDR3 coding DNA: TGTGCCAGCAGCCCGCTGGGGGGAATTCCCGGAAACACCATATATTTT.

This chain joins TRBV12-5 and TRBJ1-1, with 9 positions matching TRBD1. The CDR3 covers 15 residues. Germline lookup yields CDR1 LGHNT and CDR2 FRNRAP. Germline trimming cut 1 base from V and 2 bases from J; bases unmatched to any gene: 2. CDR3 DNA sequence: TGTGCTAGTGGTTTGGACACAGGGGGCAACACTGAAGCTTTCTTT. This encodes CASGLDTGGNTEAFF.

V gene TRBV10-3 combines with J gene TRBJ2-3; D is perhaps TRBD2 (6 bases). The CDR3 is made up of 15 amino acids. V was pared by 10 bases and J by 2 bases, with 19 bases between. Germline values: CDR1 ENHRY, CDR2 SYGVKD. The CDR3 region is CATWGRGRPTDTQYF. CDR3 nucleotides: TGTGCCACCTGGGGCCGGGGGAGGCCCACAGATACGCAGTATTTT.

The chain carries TRBV28 and TRBJ2-3; the match to TRBD1 covers 11 bases. The CDR3 totals 16 residues. Germline CDR1 and CDR2: MDHEN and SYDVKM. V was pared by 5 bases and J by 4 bases, with 8 bases of the junction left unmatched. The CDR3 DNA follows: TGTGCCAGCAGTGTGGGACAGGGGGAGGTGGCAGATACGCAGTATTTT. It is translated as CASSVGQGEVADTQYF.

The chain carries TRBV6-5 and TRBJ2-2; 9 bases line up with TRBD2. The CDR3 is 14 residues long. Germline loops: CDR1 MNHEY, CDR2 SVGAGI. Unmatched junction bases numbered 3, after V lost 5 bases and J lost 5 bases. In nucleotides, the CDR3 is TGTGCCAGCAGTATAGCGGGGGTTACCGGGGAGCTGTTTTTT. Residues: CASSIAGVTGELFF.

This clone was counted a few times. The chain couples TRBV2 to TRBJ2-1, with TRBD2 as a possible D gene (6 bases). Per the germline V gene, CDR1 is SNHLY and CDR2 is FYNNEI. There are 13 residues in the CDR3. The ends were cut back, 8 bases at V and 7 bases at J, with 15 bases in the middle. The CDR3 reads CASGGAIMNEQFF. As DNA, the CDR3 is TGTGCCAGCGGCGGGGCCATTATGAATGAGCAGTTCTTC.

The gene calls are TRBV7-9 and TRBJ1-4; TRBD1 might be the D (5 bases). The V gene's germline CDR1 is SEHNR and CDR2 FQNEAQ (reference sequence). V gave up 4 bases and J gave up 3 bases, with 9 bases separating them. The CDR3 is 14 amino acids. The CDR3 DNA is TGTGCCAGCAGCTACAGGTCAGCTAATGAAAAACTGTTTTTT. This sequence encodes CASSYRSANEKLFF. Supplemented by reference TRBV7-9 and TRBJ1-4, the full variable domain reads DTGVSQNPRHKITKRGQNVTFRCDPISEHNRLYWYRQTLGQGPEFLTYFQNEAQLEKSRLLSDRFSAERPKGSFSTLEIQRTEQGDSAMYLCASSYRSANEKLFFGSGTQLSVL.

This rearrangement joins TRBV19 to TRBJ1-3; D call uncertain. Germline V gives CDR1 LNHDA, CDR2 SQIVND (reference sequence). V was trimmed by 3 bases and J by 0 bases, leaving 15 bases between them. CDR3 length: 17 residues. The CDR3 sequence: CASSIKPMRFSGNTIYF. Here the CDR3 DNA reads TGTGCCAGTAGTATTAAACCCATGCGGTTCTCTGGAAACACCATATATTTT.

The J gene is TRBJ2-3, the V gene TRBV10-1, with D tentatively TRBD2 (6 bases). CDR1 and CDR2 from the germline V gene are WNHNN and SYGVQD (reference sequence). The CDR3 extends over 16 amino acids. With 0 bases removed from V and 6 bases from J, the gap between germline ends came to 16 bases. The CDR3: CASSESRGLLMDTQYF. DNA of the CDR3: TGCGCCAGCAGTGAGTCTCGGGGGTTACTGATGGATACGCAGTATTTT.

The rearrangement links TRBV11-2 to TRBJ1-3; no firm D call. Looked up from germline, CDR1 is SGHAT and CDR2 is FQNNGV. Between the trimmed V and J ends, which lost 4 bases and 0 bases, there was a span of 7 bases. This CDR3 has 14 residues. CDR3 bases: TGTGCCAGCAGCTCCGGGGTCTCTGGAAACACCATATATTTT. It is translated as CASSSGVSGNTIYF.

This chain joins TRBV9 and TRBJ2-5, with TRBD2 identical over 12 bases. Germline V gives CDR1 SGDLS, CDR2 YYNGEE. V shed 4 bases, J shed 5 bases, and the junction held 6 bases outside the gene matches. The CDR3 is 15 residues long. CDR3 region: CASSTSGRPSETQYF. CDR3 DNA sequence: TGTGCCAGCAGCACTAGCGGGAGGCCCTCCGAGACCCAGTACTTC.

This sequence joins TRBV6-1 and TRBJ1-5; perhaps TRBD1 as D (5 bases). V was cut by 1 base and J by 4 bases, with 14 bases left in between. Germline V lookup: CDR1 MNHNS, CDR2 SASEGT. The CDR3 runs 16 residues. This CDR3 reads CASSEDPARVNQPQHF. As DNA, the CDR3 is TGTGCCAGCAGTGAAGACCCCGCCAGGGTTAATCAGCCCCAGCATTTT.